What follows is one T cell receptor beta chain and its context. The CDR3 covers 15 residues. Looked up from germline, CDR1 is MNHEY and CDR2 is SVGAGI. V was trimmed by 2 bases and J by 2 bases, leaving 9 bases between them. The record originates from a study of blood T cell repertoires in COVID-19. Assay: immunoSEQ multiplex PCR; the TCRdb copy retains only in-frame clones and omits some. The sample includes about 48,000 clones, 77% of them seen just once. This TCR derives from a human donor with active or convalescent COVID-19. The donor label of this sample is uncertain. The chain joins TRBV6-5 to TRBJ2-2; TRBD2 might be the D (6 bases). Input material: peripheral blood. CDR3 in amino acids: CASSYGRENTGELFF. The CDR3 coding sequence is TGTGCCAGCAGTTACGGGCGGGAAAACACCGGGGAGCTGTTTTTT.